The 19 T cell receptor beta chains reported below all come from one sample, sequenced in a study of tissue T cells after allogeneic stem cell transplantation. Data came from immunoSEQ multiplex PCR; TCRdb stores just in-frame clones and leaves some out. Of about 22,000 clones listed, 55% to 75% were seen once; the top ten hold about 0.71%. Sequenced material: spleen. These TCRs come from a female BALB/c mouse in good health. The strain bears MHC haplotype H2-d.

In regard to this clone: Mouse gene names apply. The same CDR3 is also encoded by other DNA sequences in this sample. The CDR3 bases that were read are TGCACCTGCAGTGCCGGGACAGGGGCAAACACCGGGCAGCTCTAC. Residues: CTCSAGTGANTGQLY. In full, the CDR3 is CTCSAGTGANTGQLYF. The chain uses TRBV1 and TRBJ2-2; TRBD1 matches 10 bases. The CDR3 end lies 1 residue beyond the end of the read and is filled in from the germline J gene. V gave up 3 bases and J gave up 0 bases; unmatched junction bases: 1. The CDR3 extends over 16 amino acids. In germline, CDR1 is NSQYPW, CDR2 LRSPGD (reference sequence).

Of note for this clone: The genes are named according to mouse. The missing CDR3 end, 1 residue past where the read stops, is filled in from the germline J gene. The J gene is TRBJ2-4, the V gene TRBV13-1, with 9 bases that match TRBD2. CDR3 length: 13 residues. Germline V lookup: CDR1 NSHNY, CDR2 SYGAGN. With V trimmed by 5 bases and J by 4 bases, 2 bases remained unmatched. The CDR3 loop reads CASSGDWENTLYF. Partial CDR3 DNA: TGTGCCAGCAGCGGGGACTGGGAAAACACCTTGTAC.

In regard to this clone: Gene names and germline refer to mouse. The read gets to within 1 residue of the CDR3 end, and the germline J gene fills in the rest. V usage is TRBV13-1 and J usage is TRBJ1-4, with 10 bases matching TRBD1. This CDR3 has 15 amino acids. CDR1 is NSHNY, CDR2 SYGAGN, per germline. The J segment lost 7 bases and the V segment lost 2 bases, leaving 5 bases of the junction unmatched. CDR3 sequence reads: CASSEVTGGGERLFF. The CDR3 DNA, read in part, is TGTGCCAGCAGTGAGGTGACAGGGGGCGGCGAAAGATTATTT. The variable domain in full, with the rest retrieved from reference TRBV13-1 and TRBJ1-4, is EAAVTQSPRNKVTVTGGNVTLSCRQTNSHNYMYWYRQDTGHGLRLIHYSYGAGNLRIGDVPDGYKATRTTQEDFFLLLELASPSQTSLYFCASSEVTGGGERLFFGHGTKLSVL.

With regard to this clone: Genes and germline are mouse. The sequence runs out 1 residue before the end of the CDR3; the remainder is reconstructed from the germline J gene. V and J are TRBV19 and TRBJ1-4; perhaps TRBD1 as D (5 bases). V lost 2 bases and J 6 bases, leaving 5 bases between the germline ends. Germline V gene lookup returns CDR1 FNHDT and CDR2 SITEND (reference sequence). CDR3 size: 12 residues. The covered CDR3 bases are TGTGCCAGCAGTATGGGGGACGAAAGATTATTT. This codes for CASSMGDERLF. In full, the CDR3 reads CASSMGDERLFF.

Regarding this clone: Genes here carry mouse names. The DNA ends 1 residue before the CDR3 does, and the rest of the CDR3 is filled in from the germline J gene. The chain carries TRBV19 and TRBJ1-6; possibly TRBD1 for D (6 bases). TRBJ1-6 is treated as an ORF (open reading frame) with a function not yet certain. Deletions cut 0 bases from V and 7 bases from J, with 14 bases between. This CDR3 is 16 amino acids long. CDR1 is FNHDT, CDR2 SITEND, per germline (reference sequence). The CDR3: CASSIGQGMRNSPLYF. Partial CDR3 DNA: TGTGCCAGCAGTATAGGCCAGGGGATGAGGAATTCGCCCCTCTAC.

Points on this clone: Germline and genes here are mouse. The read ends 1 residue early relative to the CDR3; the germline J gene fills the gap. This chain uses TRBV17 with TRBJ2-2; unclear D gene. This CDR3 region has 13 residues. V was shortened by 2 bases and J by 2 bases, with 3 bases between the two germline ends. The germline V gene has CDR1 MNHDT and CDR2 YYDKIL. CDR3 DNA, as far as it was read: TGTGCTAGCAGTAGACAGAACACCGGGCAGCTCTAC. Amino acids: CASSRQNTGQLY. Given in full, the CDR3 is CASSRQNTGQLYF.

A word on this clone: Mouse names are used for the genes. The CDR3 is cut off 1 residue early in the read; its end comes from the germline J gene. The V gene is TRBV29, the J gene TRBJ1-5, with 8 bases that match TRBD1. Per the germline V gene, CDR1 is MSHET and CDR2 is SYDVDS. V shed 3 bases and J 2 bases; nucleotides not matched to a gene: 6. This CDR3 has 16 residues. The sequenced CDR3 bases are TGTGCTAGCAGTTTTACAGGGGGAAGGGACAACCAGGCTCCGCTT. Translated: CASSFTGGRDNQAPL. The entire CDR3 sequence reads CASSFTGGRDNQAPLF.

With regard to this clone: All gene names here are mouse names. The CDR3 loop reads CASGGTGGEENERLFF. Incomplete CDR3 DNA: TGTGCCAGCGGTGGGACAGGGGGCGAGGAGAACGAAAGATTATTT. This chain connects TRBV13-2 to TRBJ1-4; 11 nucleotides line up with TRBD1. The observed sequence ends 1 residue before the CDR3 terminus, with the missing tail filled in from the germline J gene. Unmatched junction bases numbered 6, after V lost 3 bases and J lost 5 bases. Germline loops: CDR1 NNHNN, CDR2 SYGAGS (reference sequence). The CDR3 runs to 16 residues.

This clone was found once. Genes and germline come from the mouse. Read coverage stops 1 residue before the CDR3 terminus; the germline J gene supplies the remainder. The gene calls are TRBV13-1 and TRBJ1-1, with D perhaps matching TRBD1 (5 bases). Per germline, CDR1 NSHNY and CDR2 SYGAGN. This CDR3 has 13 residues. V gave up 3 bases and J gave up 1 base, with 7 bases separating them. CDR3 sequence: CASSAQGNTEVFF. Incomplete CDR3 DNA: TGTGCCAGCAGTGCTCAGGGGAACACAGAAGTCTTC.

With respect to this clone: Gene names and germline match the mouse. The CDR3 DNA, read in part, is TGTGGTGCTAGGGGGGCAGCTGGAAATACGCTCTAT. Residues: CGARGAAGNTLY. Given in full, the CDR3 is CGARGAAGNTLYF. J is TRBJ1-3 and V is TRBV20; D call uncertain. The DNA ends 1 residue before the CDR3 does, and the rest of the CDR3 is filled in from the germline J gene. In germline, CDR1 is GFQATS, CDR2 STVNSAI. The CDR3 totals 13 residues. Trimming pared 1 base from V and 2 bases from J, leaving 6 bases between. The variable domain in full, with the rest retrieved from reference TRBV20 and TRBJ1-3, is GALVYQYPRRTICKSGTSMRMECQAVGFQATSVAWYRQSPQKTFELIALSTVNSAIKYEQNFTQEKFPISHPNLSFSSMTVLNAYLEDRGLYLCGARGAAGNTLYFGEGSRLIVV.

Turning to this clone: All gene names here are mouse names. The CDR3 end falls 1 residue outside the read, so it is completed with the germline J gene. This chain uses TRBV13-1 with TRBJ1-3, with 7 bases matching TRBD1. The CDR3 totals 15 residues. Unmatched junction bases numbered 4, after V lost 0 bases and J lost 4 bases. CDR1 and CDR2 from the germline V gene are NSHNY and SYGAGN. CDR3 bases read: TGTGCCAGCAGTGATGGACAGGGAAGAGGAAATACGCTCTAT. Protein: CASSDGQGRGNTLY. The whole CDR3 reads CASSDGQGRGNTLYF.

About this clone itself: Gene labels here are mouse ones. The read ends 1 residue early relative to the CDR3; the germline J gene fills the gap. The chain combines TRBV13-2 with TRBJ2-4, with TRBD1 matching 8 bases. Per the germline V gene, CDR1 is NNHNN and CDR2 is SYGAGS (reference sequence). The CDR3 has 14 amino acids. J was trimmed by 5 bases and V by 1 base; bases with no gene match: 3. The sequenced part of the CDR3 DNA is TGTGCCAGCGGTGATCTACAGGGGGGAAACACCTTGTAC. Translation gives CASGDLQGGNTLY. The whole CDR3 is CASGDLQGGNTLYF.

This clone was detected a few times. Gene names are the mouse ones. The CDR3 is cut off 1 residue early in the read; its end comes from the germline J gene. V is TRBV29 and J is TRBJ2-1, with D perhaps matching TRBD1 (6 bases). This CDR3 is 14 amino acids long. Germline lookup yields CDR1 MSHET and CDR2 SYDVDS. V shed 6 bases and J shed 3 bases, with 12 bases lying between them. The CDR3 is CASSLQGFYAEQFF. The part of the CDR3 DNA that was read is TGTGCTAGCAGCCTACAGGGATTCTATGCTGAGCAGTTC.

A remark on this clone: Here the gene names and germline are mouse. The CDR3 extends 1 residue past the end of the read, so its final part is completed from the germline J gene. This chain uses TRBV5 with TRBJ1-1; no reliable D call. This CDR3 comprises 12 residues. Germline lookup yields CDR1 LGHNA and CDR2 YNLKQL (reference sequence). Trimming took off 1 base at V and 0 bases at J, with 0 bases between the two ends. CDR3 sequence reads: CASSQANTEVFF. Incomplete CDR3 DNA: TGTGCCAGCAGCCAAGCAAACACAGAAGTCTTC.

A remark on this clone: The gene names given are mouse names. The read terminates 1 residue before the CDR3 end, so the remaining end is supplied by the germline J gene. The chain is built from TRBV20 and TRBJ1-1, with TRBD1 matching over 9 bases. Germline V gives CDR1 GFQATS, CDR2 STVNSAI. CDR3 length: 16 amino acids. J was trimmed by 3 bases and V by 0 bases; bases with no gene match: 8. The sequenced CDR3 bases are TGTGGTGCTAGGGAACAGGGGGCGCGATGGTACACAGAAGTCTTC. Translation gives CGAREQGARWYTEVF. The CDR3 in its entirety is CGAREQGARWYTEVFF.

Concerning this clone itself: Gene names and germline refer to mouse. From the germline J gene comes the end of the CDR3, since the read stops 1 residue before it. The genes are TRBV13-2 and TRBJ2-1, with TRBD2 matching 8 bases. Germline V gene lookup returns CDR1 NNHNN and CDR2 SYGAGS (reference sequence). The CDR3 covers 18 residues. V lost 0 bases to trimming and J lost 0 bases; unmatched junction nucleotides: 8. CDR3 amino acids: CASGDELGAGYNYAEQFF. The sequenced CDR3 bases are TGTGCCAGCGGTGATGAACTGGGGGCCGGGTATAACTATGCTGAGCAGTTC.

On this clone itself: Germline and genes: mouse. The CDR3 sequence is CASSGGQKIYEQYF. The CDR3 DNA, read in part, is TGTGCCAGCAGTGGGGGACAGAAAATATATGAACAGTAC. The chain carries TRBV13-1 and TRBJ2-7; 7 bases fit TRBD1. The CDR3 end is not reached by the read, which stops 1 residue before it; the germline J gene fills it in. Germline values: CDR1 NSHNY, CDR2 SYGAGN. After removal of 3 bases from V and 4 bases from J, the junction contained 7 bases not matched to a gene. CDR3 length equals 14 residues.

About this clone itself: Here the gene names and germline are mouse. Read coverage stops 1 residue before the CDR3 terminus; the germline J gene supplies the remainder. J is TRBJ1-4 and V is TRBV13-2; D possibly corresponds to TRBD1 (6 bases). CDR3 length: 17 residues. Trimming took 2 bases from V and 0 from J, leaving 14 bases between them. Per germline, CDR1 NNHNN and CDR2 SYGAGS (reference sequence). Partial CDR3 DNA: TGTGCCAGCGGTGAGCCCCTCGGGACAATTTCCAACGAAAGATTATTT. This codes for CASGEPLGTISNERLF. The entire CDR3 protein reads CASGEPLGTISNERLFF.

Points on this clone: Gene labels here are mouse ones. With the read ending 1 residue before the CDR3 end, the germline J gene is used to fill in that end. The chain is built from TRBV2 and TRBJ2-3, with 10 nucleotides matching TRBD1. The germline gives CDR1 LGHNA, CDR2 YSYQKL. Trimming took 5 bases from V and 3 from J; bases not matched to a gene: 8. The CDR3 spans 16 residues. CDR3 bases read: TGTGCCAGCAGCATGACAGGGGGCAGATGGGCAGAAACGCTGTAT. It encodes CASSMTGGRWAETLY. The whole CDR3 reads CASSMTGGRWAETLYF.